Below are 28 T cell receptor beta chains sequenced from a single sample in a study of blood T cell repertoires in COVID-19. The table came from immunoSEQ multiplex PCR; TCRdb's copy has only in-frame clones and leaves some out. The sample has roughly 200,000 clones, 83% seen once. The specimen was peripheral blood. The receptors were sampled from a woman under 40 with COVID-19, enrolled during active disease.

V usage is TRBV2 and J usage is TRBJ2-7, with 7 bases identical to TRBD2. The CDR3 has 15 amino acids. CDR1 and CDR2 (germline): SNHLY, FYNNEI. V gave up 8 bases and J gave up 3 bases; unmatched junction bases: 13. The CDR3 coding sequence is TGTGCCAGCGACGGTCAAGGGCTAGCGGTCTACGAGCAGTACTTC. Protein product: CASDGQGLAVYEQYF. The complete variable domain, with remaining parts taken from reference TRBV2 and TRBJ2-7, reads EPEVTQTPSHQVTQMGQEVILRCVPISNHLYFYWYRQILGQKVEFLVSFYNNEISEKSEIFDDQFSVERPDGSNFTLKIRSTKLEDSAMYFCASDGQGLAVYEQYFGPGTRLTVT.

This rearrangement joins TRBV5-1 to TRBJ2-2; the D is unclear. The germline CDR1 and CDR2 sequences are SGHRS and YFSETQ. The CDR3 has 13 residues. Trimming took 0 bases from V and 6 from J, leaving 6 bases between them. This chain's CDR3 is CASSLDPSGELFF. The CDR3 DNA reads as TGCGCCAGCAGCTTGGATCCGTCCGGGGAGCTGTTTTTT.

The chain uses TRBV13 and TRBJ2-5, with TRBD2 identical over 10 bases. The V and J ends lost 1 base and 4 bases, in that order; junction bases with no gene match: 6. The CDR3 extends over 16 amino acids. Germline CDR1 and CDR2: PRHDT and FYEKMQ (reference sequence). The CDR3 region has the DNA TGTGCCAGCAGCTTAGTAGCGGGAGGATCTCGAGAGACCCAGTACTTC. Amino acids: CASSLVAGGSRETQYF. The variable domain in full, completed from reference TRBV13 and TRBJ2-5, reads AAGVIQSPRHLIKEKRETATLKCYPIPRHDTVYWYQQGPGQDPQFLISFYEKMQSDKGSIPDRFSAQQFSDYHSELNMSSLELGDSALYFCASSLVAGGSRETQYFGPGTRLLVL.

The chain has TRBV19 and TRBJ2-5, with 8 bases identical to TRBD2. The CDR3 length is 14 residues. Germline V gene sequence: CDR1 LNHDA, CDR2 SQIVND (reference sequence). Trimming took 6 bases from V and 1 from J; bases not matched to a gene: 4. The CDR3 DNA reads TGTGCCAGTAGCGGGGGGGCCGGCCAAGAGACCCAGTACTTC. Protein: CASSGGAGQETQYF.

The chain recombines TRBV5-1 with TRBJ2-1; 10 positions match TRBD2. The CDR3 runs to 15 residues. Trimming removed 3 bases from V and 7 bases from J; junction bases left unmatched: 7. Germline values: CDR1 SGHRS, CDR2 YFSETQ. This chain's CDR3 is CASSYTSGMVNEQFF. In DNA, the CDR3 is TGCGCCAGCAGCTATACTAGCGGGATGGTTAATGAGCAGTTCTTC.

V is TRBV2 and J is TRBJ2-1, with 13 bases fitting TRBD2. In germline, CDR1 is SNHLY, CDR2 FYNNEI. This CDR3 spans 15 amino acids. Germline trimming cut 8 bases from V and 8 bases from J; bases unmatched to any gene: 9. The CDR3 DNA follows: TGTGCCAGCGGACGACTAGCGGGGGGAATGGATGAGCAGTTCTTC. Its translation: CASGRLAGGMDEQFF. Filled out from reference TRBV2 and TRBJ2-1, the complete variable domain reads EPEVTQTPSHQVTQMGQEVILRCVPISNHLYFYWYRQILGQKVEFLVSFYNNEISEKSEIFDDQFSVERPDGSNFTLKIRSTKLEDSAMYFCASGRLAGGMDEQFFGPGTRLTVL.

CDR3 in amino acids: CASSQDRSTDTQYF. In DNA form, the CDR3 reads TGTGCCAGCAGCCAAGATCGGAGCACAGATACGCAGTATTTT. This chain joins TRBV4-2 and TRBJ2-3; D is undetermined. The germline CDR1 and CDR2 sequences are LGHNA and YNFKEQ. The CDR3 is 14 residues long. V was pared by 0 bases and J by 0 bases, with 4 bases between.

This chain uses TRBV5-6 with TRBJ1-3; 10 nucleotides agree with TRBD1. Germline V gene lookup returns CDR1 SGHDT and CDR2 YYEEEE. The CDR3 spans 17 residues. After removal of 1 base from V and 4 bases from J, the junction contained 8 bases not matched to a gene. CDR3 DNA sequence: TGTGCCAGCAGCTTGTTTGGGACAGGGGCTAAAGGAAACACCATATATTTT. It encodes CASSLFGTGAKGNTIYF.

This clone was counted only a few times. The V and J genes are TRBV19 and TRBJ2-7; TRBD1 is a possible D gene (6 bases). The CDR3 is 16 residues long. V was cut by 2 bases and J by 0 bases, with 14 bases left in between. Germline CDR1 LNHDA, CDR2 SQIVND (reference sequence). The CDR3 loop is CASSIHSGQSSYEQYF. The CDR3 DNA follows: TGTGCCAGTAGTATACACTCCGGACAGAGCTCCTACGAGCAGTACTTC.

The genes are TRBV5-6 and TRBJ1-2; TRBD1 matches 10 bases. This CDR3 spans 15 amino acids. The V and J ends lost 0 bases and 4 bases, in that order; junction bases with no gene match: 3. Germline CDR1 reads SGHDT; CDR2 reads YYEEEE. The CDR3 DNA sequence: TGTGCCAGCAGCTTGGGGGACAGGGGAACCTATGGCTACACCTTC. Translating it yields CASSLGDRGTYGYTF.

This clone was observed once. The J gene is TRBJ2-4, the V gene TRBV3-1 (or the pseudogene TRBV3-2); possibly TRBD2 for D (6 bases). CDR1 and CDR2 from the germline V gene are LGHDT and YNNKEL (reference sequence). The V end was cut by 0 bases, the J end by 2 bases, with 14 bases between. The CDR3 sequence is 17 residues long. The CDR3 spells CASSQDLASETKNIQYF. CDR3 nucleotide sequence: TGTGCCAGCAGCCAAGATCTCGCTAGCGAGACCAAAAACATTCAGTACTTC.

The chain has TRBV9 and TRBJ1-1; D remains ambiguous. This CDR3 is built from 16 residues. V dropped 2 bases and J dropped 2 bases, with 16 bases sitting between them. Looked up from germline, CDR1 is SGDLS and CDR2 is YYNGEE. CDR3 amino acids: CASSVWGVGLNTEAFF. CDR3 nucleotide sequence: TGTGCCAGCAGCGTTTGGGGAGTCGGGCTTAACACTGAAGCTTTCTTT.

This clone was seen only a few times. The J gene is TRBJ2-7, the V gene TRBV5-6, with TRBD2 as a possible D gene (6 bases). V lost 4 bases and J lost 3, with 14 bases in between. CDR3 size: 14 residues. CDR1 and CDR2 (germline): SGHDT, YYEEEE. In DNA, the CDR3 is TGTGCCAGCAGCCAGTGGCGGGGAGGCTACGAGCAGTACTTC. It encodes CASSQWRGGYEQYF.

This CDR3 is CASSLAGSRAYEQYF. The CDR3 DNA follows: TGCGCCAGCAGCTTGGCTGGTAGCAGGGCCTACGAGCAGTACTTC. The V and J genes are TRBV5-1 and TRBJ2-7; a weak D match, TRBD1 (5 bases). This CDR3 has 15 residues. The V gene's germline CDR1 is SGHRS and CDR2 YFSETQ. With 0 bases removed from V and 2 bases from J, the gap between germline ends came to 12 bases. Full variable domain (rest looked up from reference TRBV5-1 and TRBJ2-7): KAGVTQTPRYLIKTRGQQVTLSCSPISGHRSVSWYQQTPGQGLQFLFEYFSETQRNKGNFPGRFSGRQFSNSRSEMNVSTLELGDSALYLCASSLAGSRAYEQYFGPGTRLTVT.

Only a few counts were recorded for this clone. This chain links TRBV2 with TRBJ2-7, with 8 bases aligning to TRBD1. The CDR3 covers 15 residues. The J segment lost 6 bases and the V segment lost 5 bases, leaving 12 bases of the junction unmatched. The germline V gene has CDR1 SNHLY and CDR2 FYNNEI. The CDR3 nucleotides are TGTGCCAGCAGTTCCCCCGCAGGGGGCTGGGCCGAGCAGTACTTC. Translated, it gives CASSSPAGGWAEQYF.

V is TRBV6-1 and J is TRBJ2-2, with TRBD2 matching over 7 bases. The CDR3 is 16 amino acids. Germline CDR1 and CDR2: MNHNS and SASEGT. The V segment lost 4 bases and the J segment 0 bases; nucleotides outside the gene matches: 5. The CDR3 bases are TGTGCCAGCAGTGGGCCAGGGAGGGCGAACACCGGGGAGCTGTTTTTT. It yields the protein CASSGPGRANTGELFF.

This chain joins TRBV19 and TRBJ1-1; D not resolved. The germline V gene encodes CDR1 LNHDA and CDR2 SQIVND (reference sequence). The CDR3 contains 13 residues. Deletions cut 7 bases from V and 6 bases from J, with 15 bases between. The CDR3: CASTRLVGAEAFF. In DNA, the CDR3 is TGTGCCAGTACCCGCCTTGTGGGCGCTGAAGCTTTCTTT.

This sequence joins TRBV7-2 and TRBJ2-7; no firm D call. The CDR3 length is 14 residues. Germline CDR1 SGHTA, CDR2 FQGNSA. V was trimmed by 9 bases and J by 0 bases, leaving 15 bases between them. The CDR3 bases are TGTGCCAGTACTTCGAACCTAGTCTCCTACGAGCAGTACTTC. The encoded protein is CASTSNLVSYEQYF.

V gene TRBV5-1 combines with J gene TRBJ2-5; TRBD1 agrees at 7 bases. Germline V gene sequence: CDR1 SGHRS, CDR2 YFSETQ. V was clipped by 4 bases and J by 1 base; unmatched bases: 4. The CDR3 length is 14 residues. CDR3 in amino acids: CASSGGQVQETQYF. The CDR3 region has the DNA TGCGCCAGCAGCGGCGGACAGGTCCAAGAGACCCAGTACTTC. Complete variable domain (other parts from reference TRBV5-1 and TRBJ2-5): KAGVTQTPRYLIKTRGQQVTLSCSPISGHRSVSWYQQTPGQGLQFLFEYFSETQRNKGNFPGRFSGRQFSNSRSEMNVSTLELGDSALYLCASSGGQVQETQYFGPGTRLLVL.

The chain links TRBV27 to TRBJ2-1; possible D gene TRBD2, 5 bases. In germline, CDR1 is MNHEY, CDR2 SMNVEV (reference sequence). The CDR3 runs to 13 residues. V shed 0 bases and J shed 12 bases, with 12 bases lying between them. Here the CDR3 DNA reads TGTGCCAGCAGTTTATCACGACTAACTTCGCAGTTCTTC. Encoded protein: CASSLSRLTSQFF.

The V and J genes are TRBV19 and TRBJ1-5; D perhaps matches TRBD1 (5 bases). Trimming pared 5 bases from V and 0 bases from J, leaving 17 bases between. There are 17 residues in the CDR3. Germline loops: CDR1 LNHDA, CDR2 SQIVND (reference sequence). CDR3: CASSQGGAAVSNQPQHF. CDR3 nucleotides: TGTGCCAGTAGTCAAGGAGGGGCCGCAGTTAGCAATCAGCCCCAGCATTTT.

In this sample, this clone turned up a few times. The chain is built from TRBV2 and TRBJ1-2, with 7 bases fitting TRBD1. The junction had 1 base not matched to a gene; V was cut back by 2 bases and J by 7 bases. From germline, CDR1 is SNHLY and CDR2 FYNNEI. The CDR3 spans 12 residues. This CDR3 reads CASSERGPGYTF. CDR3 nucleotides: TGTGCCAGCAGTGAAAGGGGGCCTGGCTACACCTTC.

The chain uses TRBV19 and TRBJ2-3; unclear D gene. CDR3 length equals 12 residues. Looked up from germline, CDR1 is LNHDA and CDR2 is SQIVND (reference sequence). V was cut by 3 bases and J by 8 bases, with 9 bases left in between. The CDR3 region has the DNA TGTGCCAGTAGTATGGTGGCAGGTACGCAGTATTTT. It is translated as CASSMVAGTQYF.

This chain uses TRBV15 with TRBJ1-2, with D perhaps matching TRBD1 (5 bases). Trimming took 3 bases from V and 0 from J, leaving 11 bases between them. The CDR3 extends over 15 amino acids. Germline V CDR1 and CDR2: LNHNV, YYDKDF (reference sequence). The CDR3 DNA follows: TGTGCCACCAGCAGTCGAAGGGGCGCTAACTATGGCTACACCTTC. As protein: CATSSRRGANYGYTF.

V usage is TRBV9 and J usage is TRBJ1-2; D is undetermined. Germline assignment: CDR1 SGDLS and CDR2 YYNGEE. There are 15 residues in the CDR3. V gave up 3 bases and J gave up 5 bases, with 17 bases separating them. The CDR3 DNA is TGTGCCAGCAGCGAGGCCCTAGGAGCGGCATATGGCTACACCTTC. This sequence encodes CASSEALGAAYGYTF.

This chain joins TRBV3-1 (or the pseudogene TRBV3-2) and TRBJ1-2; possible D gene TRBD1, 5 bases. The germline V gene has CDR1 LGHDT and CDR2 YNNKEL (reference sequence). V was pared by 1 base and J by 4 bases, with 16 bases between. The length of the CDR3 is 16 residues. CDR3 region: CASSQARPGTFYGYTF. For the CDR3, the DNA is TGTGCCAGCAGCCAAGCGAGGCCAGGGACTTTCTATGGCTACACCTTC.

This rearrangement joins TRBV5-4 to TRBJ2-7, with 7 bases lining up with TRBD1. The V gene end was trimmed by 3 bases and the J gene end by 7 bases; junction bases not matched to a gene: 7. Per the germline V gene, CDR1 is SGHNT and CDR2 is YYREEE (reference sequence). The CDR3 length is 13 residues. For the CDR3, the DNA is TGTGCCAGCAGCTCCCCGACAGGGCGAGAGCAGTACTTC. It translates to CASSSPTGREQYF.

V gene TRBV7-9 combines with J gene TRBJ2-7; maybe TRBD1 (6 bases). CDR1 is SEHNR and CDR2 is FQNEAQ in the germline V gene (reference sequence). V was pared by 3 bases and J by 1 base, with 10 bases between. The CDR3 is 14 amino acids. The CDR3 sequence: CASSFGTLSYEQYF. In DNA, the CDR3 is TGTGCCAGCAGCTTCGGGACACTTTCCTACGAGCAGTACTTC.